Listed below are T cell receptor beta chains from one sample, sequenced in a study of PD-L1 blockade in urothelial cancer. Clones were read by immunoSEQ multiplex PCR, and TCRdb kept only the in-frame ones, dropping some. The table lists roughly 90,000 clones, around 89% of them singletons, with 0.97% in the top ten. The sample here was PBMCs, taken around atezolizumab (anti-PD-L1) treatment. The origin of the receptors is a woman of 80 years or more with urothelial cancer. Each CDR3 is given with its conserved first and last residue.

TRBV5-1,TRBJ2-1,CASQQGNSYNEQFF
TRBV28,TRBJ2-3,CASSVSGNTDTQYF
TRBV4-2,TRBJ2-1,CASSQDISRSNDEQFF
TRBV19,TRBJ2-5,CASTSGRAGETQYF
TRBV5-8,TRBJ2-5,CASSLSASGRAYETQYF
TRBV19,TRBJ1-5,CASSIEGRGSNQPQHF
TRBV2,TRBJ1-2,CASIDRQGLNGYTF
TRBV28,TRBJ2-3,CASRAGGTGDTQYF
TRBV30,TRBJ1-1,CAWDRGVDTEAFF
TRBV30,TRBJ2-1,CAWSTAGGYEQFF
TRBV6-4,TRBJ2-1,CASSALAASENEQFF
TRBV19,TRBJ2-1,CASSKDSSYNEQFF
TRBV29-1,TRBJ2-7,CSSVLGYEQYF
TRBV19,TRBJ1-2,CASSLYLDSSNYGYTF
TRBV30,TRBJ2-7,CAWGGQGYEQYF
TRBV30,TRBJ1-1,CAWSEGAGELNTEAFF
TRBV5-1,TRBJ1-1,CASSFGRQGNTEAFF
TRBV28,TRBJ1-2,CASSLTGTNYGYTF
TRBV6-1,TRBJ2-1,CASTPGRAWANEQFF
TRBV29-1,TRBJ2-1,CSSHWASEQFF
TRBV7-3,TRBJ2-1,CASSLGRLAGNEQFF
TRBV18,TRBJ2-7,CASSPPSSGSNEQYF
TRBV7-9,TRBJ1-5,CASSSLRDQPQHF
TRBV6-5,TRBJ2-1,CASSSPGGRAYNEQFF
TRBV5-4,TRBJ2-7,CAGSLGTLSSYEQYF
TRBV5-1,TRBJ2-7,CASSSDTRKSLEQYF
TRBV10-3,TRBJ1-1,CASRDRVTEAFF
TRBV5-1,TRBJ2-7,CASSLALTYEQYF
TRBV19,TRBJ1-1,CASRTGAWNTEAFF
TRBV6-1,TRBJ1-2,CASSEFGEANYGYTF
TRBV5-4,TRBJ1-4,CASSLDSNEKLFF
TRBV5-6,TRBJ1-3,CASSFEGWSSGNTIYF
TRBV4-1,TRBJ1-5,CASSRTGEEQPQHF
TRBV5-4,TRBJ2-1,CASSLGASGLYNEQFF
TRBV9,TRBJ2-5,CASSVDLGLAGVQTQYF
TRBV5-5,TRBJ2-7,CASSQRGLAGVVLNEQYF
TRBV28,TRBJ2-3,CASSLGQSEDTQYF
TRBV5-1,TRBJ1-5,CASSPTPATSNQPQHF
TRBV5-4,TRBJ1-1,CASSLAGVGTEAFF
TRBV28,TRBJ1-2,CASRTPQGYGYTF
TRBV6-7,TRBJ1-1,CAMRGDNTEAFF
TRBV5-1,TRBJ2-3,CASSSRQGGSTDTQYF
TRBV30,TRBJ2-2,CAWSQGLMNTGELFF
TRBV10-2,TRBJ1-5,CASNEQGNQPQHF
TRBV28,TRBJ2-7,CASSLFDTSDEQYF
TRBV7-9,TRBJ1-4,CASSSGVGANEKLFF
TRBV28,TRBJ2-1,CASGSTYNEQFF
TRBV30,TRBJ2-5,CAWSGGGETQYF
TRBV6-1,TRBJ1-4,CASSAEWANEKLFF
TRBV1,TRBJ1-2,CTSSQDRRERSYGYTF
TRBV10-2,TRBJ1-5,CASTPGNYQPQHF
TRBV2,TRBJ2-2,CASSDRQGGELFF
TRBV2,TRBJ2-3,CASSEATGRVDTQYF
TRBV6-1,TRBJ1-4,CASVRDRGAEKLFF
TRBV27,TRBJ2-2,CASSLRGELFF
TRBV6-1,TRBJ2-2,CASTLGQNPGELFF
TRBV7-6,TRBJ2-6,CASSLDGRASGANVLTF
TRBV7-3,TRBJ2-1,CASSWNRDYNEQFF
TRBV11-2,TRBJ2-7,CASSLVGGSSEQYF
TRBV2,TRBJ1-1,CASSDDRGFTEAFF